This TCR beta chain appears in the sequencing data of a study of shared clonotypes between healthy human individuals. Whole-study findings and limits: Though the depth was large, rarefaction showed that sorted-subset sequencing was incomplete.

Sequencing used immunoSEQ multiplex PCR; TCRdb keeps in-frame clones, though not all of them. The sample includes approximately 1.1 million clones, 78% of them seen just once. As regards this clone: Its antigen is not identified.

J gave up 6 bases and V 0 bases, and 16 bases lay outside the gene matches. This CDR3 has 19 amino acids. Germline V gives CDR1 SGHRS, CDR2 YFSETQ. This receptor was obtained from a man aged 18 to 29 in good health. Some clones in this sample may be carry-over from other donors' samples. Sequencing used memory CD4+ T cells from PBMCs. Subset indicated: CD45RA-negative fraction. This chain connects TRBV5-1 to TRBJ2-3; 10 bases line up with TRBD2. The CDR3 sequence is CASSLGVTSGYPVGDTQYF. CDR3 in DNA: TGCGCCAGCAGCTTGGGAGTGACTAGCGGGTACCCGGTGGGGGATACGCAGTATTTT.